This T cell receptor beta chain was recorded in a study of blood T cell repertoires in COVID-19 (dated by TCRdb to 2018 to 2021). In the study overall: Collaborator samples came from the United States, Italy and Spain and covered acute and convalescent phases of COVID-19. The prospective study material was composed of cDNA or gDNA derived from T cells, B-cell-depleted T cells, or PBMCs. Deeply sampled blood TCRbeta repertoires from subjects exposed to, actively infected with, or recovered from COVID-19 were included in the dataset. The repertoires were released in a freely available public database meant as a resource for research on the immune response to SARS-CoV-2. Where available, HLA class I and class II types were obtained from metadata supplied by the sample provider rather than from assay-based typing. The samples were drawn from the first 160 participants of the ongoing ImmuneRACE study and from over a thousand subjects provided by 6 global collaborators. A de-identified subject ID, COVID-19 status, age in years and sex were almost always included in the sample metadata.

Participants in the prospective study were enrolled through a virtual design, were aged about 18 to 100 years, and lived in roughly 24 United States geographic areas. Cohort assignment in the prospective study relied on participant-reported clinical history from a screening survey and a study questionnaire. Recovered participants in ImmuneRACE Cohort 3 were defined as having two consecutive negative NP/OP PCR tests, clearance from a healthcare professional, or resolution of symptoms. Mobile phlebotomists in the prospective study collected whole blood, serum and a nasopharyngeal or oropharyngeal swab from every participant. Additional blood draws and questionnaires over an approximately 2-month period could optionally be provided by prospective study participants. Before DNA extraction, blood samples from the prospective study were shipped at room temperature or frozen. Notes on this clone: The antigen this receptor binds is unknown. The sample holds no much larger clone one base away, and base qualities are not on file.

From the germline V gene, CDR1 is MDHEN and CDR2 is SYDVKM. V was cut back by 4 bases and J by 6 bases, leaving a gap of 9 bases between them. The CDR3 covers 12 residues, taking in both the cysteine and the phenylalanine. Here the CDR3 DNA is all that survives: 36 bases in frame from base 1. Overall study results and their limits: The quantity of clinical and demographic metadata differed by source and by participant and was supplied without curation.

The immunoSEQ Assay, a bias-controlled multiplex PCR, was used to amplify TCRbeta CDR3 regions from genomic DNA. In the source study's methods: Nucleated cell counts per sample were estimated from amplification of reference gene primers within the assay. Sequence reads were collapsed and filtered to measure the absolute abundance of every unique TCRbeta CDR3 rearrangement. For each sample, productive Simpson clonality was calculated as the square root of Simpson's diversity index over productive rearrangements. The immuneACCESS repertoire file appears here via TCRdb, limited to in-frame rearrangements. These files lack a portion of the clones; in checked studies, under half of the deficit traces to unresolved V genes, and the cause of the others is not known. The V and J calls and clone size are taken from that table; D and trimming were inferred from the DNA. The sample has 250,000 to 300,000 clones on record, about nine tenths of them singletons. About 14% of the sample goes to the ten largest clones.

The sequenced material came from PBMCs or T cells enriched from blood (not recorded which). The chain joins TRBV28 to TRBJ1-1; no confident D gene assignment can be made. This clonotype was obtained from a man aged 18 to 29 who had recovered from COVID-19. Here is the DNA: TGTGCCAGCAGTTCCCCTACGGCTGAAGCTTTCTTT. Protein translation: CASSSPTAEAFF.